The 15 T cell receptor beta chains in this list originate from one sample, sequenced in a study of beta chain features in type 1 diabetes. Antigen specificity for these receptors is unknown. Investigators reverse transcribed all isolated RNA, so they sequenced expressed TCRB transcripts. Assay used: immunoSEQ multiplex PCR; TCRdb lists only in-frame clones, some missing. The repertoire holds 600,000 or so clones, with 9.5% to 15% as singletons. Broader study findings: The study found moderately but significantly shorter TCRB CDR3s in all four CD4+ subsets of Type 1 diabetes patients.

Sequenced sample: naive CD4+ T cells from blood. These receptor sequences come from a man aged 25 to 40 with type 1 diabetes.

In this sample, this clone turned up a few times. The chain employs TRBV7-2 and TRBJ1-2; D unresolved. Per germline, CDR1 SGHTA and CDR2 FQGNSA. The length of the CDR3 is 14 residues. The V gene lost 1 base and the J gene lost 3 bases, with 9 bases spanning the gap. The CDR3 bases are TGTGCCAGCAGCTTAGATGGCAGCTACTATGGCTACACCTTC. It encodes CASSLDGSYYGYTF.

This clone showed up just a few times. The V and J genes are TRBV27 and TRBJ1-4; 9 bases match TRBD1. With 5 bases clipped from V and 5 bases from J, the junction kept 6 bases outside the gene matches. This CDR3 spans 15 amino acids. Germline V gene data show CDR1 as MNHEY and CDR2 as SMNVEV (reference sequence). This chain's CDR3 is CASSRSGTGNEKLFF. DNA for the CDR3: TGTGCCAGCAGTCGGTCCGGGACAGGGAATGAAAAACTGTTTTTT. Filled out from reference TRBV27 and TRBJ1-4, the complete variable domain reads EAQVTQNPRYLITVTGKKLTVTCSQNMNHEYMSWYRQDPGLGLRQIYYSMNVEVTDKGDVPEGYKVSRKEKRNFPLILESPSPNQTSLYFCASSRSGTGNEKLFFGSGTQLSVL.

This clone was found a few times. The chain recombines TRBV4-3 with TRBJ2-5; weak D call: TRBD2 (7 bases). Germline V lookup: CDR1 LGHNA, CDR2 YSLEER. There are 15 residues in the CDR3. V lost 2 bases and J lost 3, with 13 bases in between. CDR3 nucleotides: TGCGCCAGCAGCCAATCCGCGGGGGCGGAAGAGACCCAGTACTTC. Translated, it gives CASSQSAGAEETQYF.

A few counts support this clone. The CDR3 DNA sequence: TGTGCCAGCAGCTTCGTCCAGGGGGGGACTGAAGCTTTCTTT. As protein: CASSFVQGGTEAFF. This chain connects TRBV6-6 to TRBJ1-1, with TRBD1 matching 7 bases. Germline assignment: CDR1 MNHNY and CDR2 SVGAGI (reference sequence). Trimming cost V 6 bases and J 5 bases; bases outside gene matches: 9. The CDR3 spans 14 residues.

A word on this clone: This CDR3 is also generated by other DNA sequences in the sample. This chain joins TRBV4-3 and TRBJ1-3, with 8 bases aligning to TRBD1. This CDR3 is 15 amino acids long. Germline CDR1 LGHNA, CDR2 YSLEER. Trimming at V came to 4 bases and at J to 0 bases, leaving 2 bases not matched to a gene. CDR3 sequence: CASSRDRSSGNTIYF. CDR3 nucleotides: TGCGCCAGCAGCCGGGACAGGTCCTCTGGAAACACCATATATTTT.

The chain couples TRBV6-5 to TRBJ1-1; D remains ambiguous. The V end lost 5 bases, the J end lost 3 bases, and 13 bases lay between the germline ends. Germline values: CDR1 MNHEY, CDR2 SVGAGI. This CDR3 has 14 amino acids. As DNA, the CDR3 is TGTGCCAGCAGTCGGCGGACGACGGACACTGAAGCTTTCTTT. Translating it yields CASSRRTTDTEAFF.

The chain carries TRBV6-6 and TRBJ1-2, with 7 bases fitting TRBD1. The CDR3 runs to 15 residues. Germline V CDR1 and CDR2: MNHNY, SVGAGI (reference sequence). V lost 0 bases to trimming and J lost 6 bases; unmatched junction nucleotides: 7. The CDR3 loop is CASSYSLDRENGYTF. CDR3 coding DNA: TGTGCCAGCAGTTACTCCCTCGACAGGGAGAATGGCTACACCTTC.

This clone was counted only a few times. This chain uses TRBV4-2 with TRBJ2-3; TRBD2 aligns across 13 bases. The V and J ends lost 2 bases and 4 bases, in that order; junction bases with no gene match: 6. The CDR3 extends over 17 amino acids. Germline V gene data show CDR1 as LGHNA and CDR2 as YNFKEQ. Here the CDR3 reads CASSQRTSGGFPDTQYF. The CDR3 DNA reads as TGTGCCAGCAGCCAAAGGACTAGCGGGGGTTTCCCAGATACGCAGTATTTT.

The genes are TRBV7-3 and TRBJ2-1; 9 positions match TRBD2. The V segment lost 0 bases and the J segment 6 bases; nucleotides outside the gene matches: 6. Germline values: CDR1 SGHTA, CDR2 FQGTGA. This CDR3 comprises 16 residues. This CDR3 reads CASSLTSAGGFNEQFF. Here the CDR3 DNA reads TGTGCCAGCAGCTTAACGTCAGCGGGGGGTTTCAATGAGCAGTTCTTC.

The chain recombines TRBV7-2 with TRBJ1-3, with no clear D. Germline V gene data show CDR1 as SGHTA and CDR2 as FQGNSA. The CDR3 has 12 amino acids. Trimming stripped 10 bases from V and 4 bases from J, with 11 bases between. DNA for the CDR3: TGTGCCACGACTTCGGGAGGAAACACCATATATTTT. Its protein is CATTSGGNTIYF.

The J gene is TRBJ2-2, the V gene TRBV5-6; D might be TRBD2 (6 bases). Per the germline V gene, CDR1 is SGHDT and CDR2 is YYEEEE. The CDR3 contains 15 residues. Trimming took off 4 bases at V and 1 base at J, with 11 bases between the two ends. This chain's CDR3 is CASSAGPQNTGELFF. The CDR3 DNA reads TGTGCCAGCAGCGCGGGACCCCAGAACACCGGGGAGCTGTTTTTT.

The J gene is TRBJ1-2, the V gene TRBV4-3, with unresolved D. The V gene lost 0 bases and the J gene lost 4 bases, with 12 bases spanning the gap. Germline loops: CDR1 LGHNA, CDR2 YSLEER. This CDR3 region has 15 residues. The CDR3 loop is CASSQDRPAPYGYTF. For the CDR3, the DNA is TGCGCCAGCAGCCAAGATCGCCCCGCCCCCTATGGCTACACCTTC.

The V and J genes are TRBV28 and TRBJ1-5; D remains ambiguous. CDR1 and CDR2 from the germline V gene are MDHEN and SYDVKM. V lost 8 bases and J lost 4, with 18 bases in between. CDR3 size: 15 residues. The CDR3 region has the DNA TGTGCCAGCTTAATAAACTGGCAGGCTAATCAGCCCCAGCATTTT. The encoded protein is CASLINWQANQPQHF.

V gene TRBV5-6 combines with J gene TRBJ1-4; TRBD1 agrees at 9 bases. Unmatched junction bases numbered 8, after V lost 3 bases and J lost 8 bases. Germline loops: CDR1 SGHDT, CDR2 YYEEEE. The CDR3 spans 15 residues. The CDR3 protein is CASSSYRGRKEKLFF. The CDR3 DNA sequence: TGTGCCAGCAGCTCGTACAGGGGGCGGAAGGAAAAACTGTTTTTT.

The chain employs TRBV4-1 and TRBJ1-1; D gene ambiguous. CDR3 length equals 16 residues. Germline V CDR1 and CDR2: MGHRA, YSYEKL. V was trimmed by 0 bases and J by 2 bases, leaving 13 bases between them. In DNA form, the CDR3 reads TGCGCCAGCAGCCAAGACGGGTCGGGCCGAAACACTGAAGCTTTCTTT. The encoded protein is CASSQDGSGRNTEAFF.